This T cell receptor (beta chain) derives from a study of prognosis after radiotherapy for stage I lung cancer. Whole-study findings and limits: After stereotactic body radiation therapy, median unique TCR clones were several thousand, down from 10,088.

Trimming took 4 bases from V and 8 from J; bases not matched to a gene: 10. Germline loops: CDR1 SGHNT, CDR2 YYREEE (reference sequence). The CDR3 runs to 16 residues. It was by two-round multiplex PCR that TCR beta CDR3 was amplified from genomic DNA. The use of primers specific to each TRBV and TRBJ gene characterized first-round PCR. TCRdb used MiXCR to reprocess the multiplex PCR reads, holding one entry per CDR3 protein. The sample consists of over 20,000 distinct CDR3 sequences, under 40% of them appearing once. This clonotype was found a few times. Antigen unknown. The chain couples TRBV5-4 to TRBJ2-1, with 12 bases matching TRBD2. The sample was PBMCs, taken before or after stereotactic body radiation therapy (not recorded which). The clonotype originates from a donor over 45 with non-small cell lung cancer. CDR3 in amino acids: CASSLRASGRGDEQFF. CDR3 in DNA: TGTGCCAGCAGCCTTCGGGCTAGCGGGAGGGGGGATGAGCAGTTCTTC.